This entry lists 14 T cell receptor beta chains sequenced from one sample in a study of early T cells in non-severe SARS-CoV-2 infection. From the 5' RACE reads, TCRdb called clonotypes with MiXCR, one entry per CDR3 protein. Among 55,000 to 80,000 distinct CDR3 sequences listed, about 12% were seen once. Sample: whole blood. Receptor source: an adult who was a healthcare worker with PCR-confirmed SARS-CoV-2 infection or an uninfected control (not recorded which).

At least ten counts were recorded for this clonotype. The chain joins TRBV27 to TRBJ2-1; 10 bases map to TRBD2. V lost 1 base and J lost 4; bases outside the gene matches: 1. The CDR3 has 15 residues. Germline values: CDR1 MNHEY, CDR2 SMNVEV (reference sequence). The CDR3 protein is CASSLWTSGYNEQFF. The CDR3 DNA reads TGTGCCAGCAGTTTATGGACTAGCGGTTACAATGAGCAGTTCTTC.

This clonotype was observed a handful of times. The chain uses TRBV10-3 and TRBJ1-3; D is perhaps TRBD1 (5 bases). This CDR3 is 12 amino acids long. V was cut by 7 bases and J by 2 bases, with 6 bases left in between. Germline lookup yields CDR1 ENHRY and CDR2 SYGVKD. CDR3 sequence: CAIMTAGNTIYF. Here the CDR3 DNA reads TGTGCCATCATGACAGCTGGAAACACCATATATTTT.

This clonotype was seen repeatedly, ten times or more. The chain uses TRBV4-2 and TRBJ2-1; D is uncertain. CDR1 is LGHNA and CDR2 is YNFKEQ in the germline V gene. Trimming took off 3 bases at V and 9 bases at J, with 12 bases between the two ends. CDR3 length equals 13 residues. CDR3 sequence: CASSHVLDSEQFF. CDR3 DNA sequence: TGTGCCAGCAGCCACGTTCTAGATAGTGAGCAGTTCTTC.

This clonotype was found many times. One end of the junction does not line up with germline, which may come from a read error. The chain carries TRBV7-6 and TRBJ2-3, with D perhaps assigned TRBD1 or TRBD2 (6 bases each). CDR1 SGHVS and CDR2 FNYEAQ come from the germline V gene. This CDR3 is 13 amino acids long. CDR3 residues: CASSSKEGGTARF. CDR3 nucleotide sequence: TGTGCCAGCAGCTCTAAGGAGGGGGGAACTGCCCGGTTT.

This clonotype was seen only a few times. The gene calls are TRBV29-1 and TRBJ2-1; D might be TRBD1 or TRBD2, each matching 5 bases. Looked up from germline, CDR1 is SQVTM and CDR2 is ANQGSEA. Trimming stripped 5 bases from V and 8 bases from J, with 10 bases between. This CDR3 is built from 11 residues. The CDR3 protein is CSVNPGHEQFF. CDR3 nucleotides: TGCAGCGTTAATCCGGGACATGAGCAGTTCTTC.

Only a few counts were recorded for this clonotype. The chain has TRBV11-2 and TRBJ2-3; 7 nucleotides line up with TRBD1. CDR1 is SGHAT and CDR2 is FQNNGV in the germline V gene. V dropped 1 base and J dropped 3; count of bases not matched to a gene: 10. The CDR3 loop spans 17 amino acids. CDR3 nucleotide sequence: TGTGCCAGCAGCTTAGGTCATCACAGGGGAATAACAGATACGCAGTATTTT. It translates to CASSLGHHRGITDTQYF. Variable domain in full (rest from reference TRBV11-2 and TRBJ2-3): EAGVAQSPRYKIIEKRQSVAFWCNPISGHATLYWYQQILGQGPKLLIQFQNNGVVDDSQLPKDRFSAERLKGVDSTLKIQPAKLEDSAVYLCASSLGHHRGITDTQYFGPGTRLTVL.

This clonotype was observed a few times. The rearrangement uses TRBV10-3 and TRBJ2-1, with D uncertain. V lost 2 bases to trimming and J lost 8 bases, with 7 bases between them. The CDR3 is made up of 12 amino acids. CDR1 is ENHRY and CDR2 is SYGVKD in the germline V gene. The CDR3 DNA follows: TGTGCCATCAGTGAGAAACGCGATGAGCAGTTCTTC. Protein sequence: CAISEKRDEQFF.

The J gene is TRBJ2-5, the V gene TRBV20-1; 8 bases are shared with TRBD1. CDR1 DFQATT and CDR2 SNEGSKA come from the germline V gene (reference sequence). J was trimmed by 5 bases and V by 2 bases; bases with no gene match: 7. The length of the CDR3 is 14 residues. CDR3 amino acids: CSARTWTGSETQYF. The DNA of the CDR3 is TGCAGTGCTAGAACCTGGACAGGGAGCGAGACCCAGTACTTC.

The chain employs TRBV29-1 and TRBJ1-1; 8 bases map to TRBD1. V was pared by 6 bases and J by 5 bases, with 5 bases of the junction left unmatched. Germline CDR1 and CDR2: SQVTM and ANQGSEA. The CDR3 loop spans 12 amino acids. CDR3 sequence: CSVRGLGTEAFF. The CDR3 DNA reads as TGCAGCGTCAGGGGGCTAGGAACTGAAGCTTTCTTT.

The genes are TRBV6-2 or TRBV6-3 and TRBJ1-1; the D is unclear. Germline CDR1 is MNHEY and CDR2 is SVGEGT. CDR3 length equals 18 residues. V shed 0 bases and J shed 4 bases, with 21 bases lying between them. In DNA form, the CDR3 reads TGTGCCAGCAGTTACTCGACCGACCCTAAGATATTCGGCACTGAAGCTTTCTTT. Protein sequence: CASSYSTDPKIFGTEAFF.

This clonotype was picked up many times. The chain carries TRBV7-2 and TRBJ2-7; tentative D call: TRBD1 (5 bases). Germline CDR1 SGHTA, CDR2 FQGNSA. Trimming cost V 1 base and J 4 bases, with 8 bases left between them. The CDR3 is made up of 13 amino acids. CDR3 sequence (DNA): TGTGCCAGCAGCTTAGGGAGACAGTACGAGCAGTACTTC. This encodes CASSLGRQYEQYF. The entire variable domain, with the rest obtained from reference TRBV7-2 and TRBJ2-7, is as follows: GAGVSQSPSNKVTEKGKDVELRCDPISGHTALYWYRQSLGQGLEFLIYFQGNSAPDKSGLPSDRFSAERTGGSVSTLTIQRTQQEDSAVYLCASSLGRQYEQYFGPGTRLTVT.

This sequence joins TRBV19 and TRBJ2-5, with 8 bases matching TRBD2. The germline V gene has CDR1 LNHDA and CDR2 SQIVND (reference sequence). The ends lost 3 bases at V and 2 bases at J; junction bases unmatched: 8. The length of the CDR3 is 16 residues. CDR3 residues: CASSMRPSGPQETQYF. In DNA, the CDR3 is TGTGCCAGTAGTATGAGGCCTAGCGGGCCTCAAGAGACCCAGTACTTC.

The V and J genes are TRBV6-1 and TRBJ2-5, with a weak D call TRBD2 (5 bases). Trimming shortened V by 2 bases and J by 2 bases, and 18 bases separated the two germline ends. Germline loops: CDR1 MNHNS, CDR2 SASEGT. The CDR3 totals 17 residues. The CDR3 DNA is TGTGCCAGCAGTGAAAGGTACGGGGTGGCAGTACAAGAGACCCAGTACTTC. It specifies CASSERYGVAVQETQYF.

This clonotype was seen a few times. Written as DNA, the CDR3 is TGTGCCAGCAGCTTGGGACTCAATACCTACGAGCAGTACTTC. It codes for CASSLGLNTYEQYF. The J gene is TRBJ2-7, the V gene TRBV7-6, with D perhaps matching TRBD2 (6 bases). The CDR3 spans 14 residues. Trimming left V 3 bases short and J 2 bases short, with 11 bases between. CDR1 and CDR2 from the germline V gene are SGHVS and FNYEAQ.